The rows below give T cell receptor beta chains drawn from one sample of a study of follicular helper T cells after annual influenza vaccination. TCRdb's copy holds only in-frame clones and misses some; the assay was immunoSEQ multiplex PCR. Of 6,500 to 7,000 clones in the sample, approximately 82% are singletons; the top ten hold roughly 1.5%. Sequences were derived from CXCR5- memory CD4+ T cells sorted from blood, sampled 7 days after influenza vaccination. The receptors derive from an adult who received the influenza vaccine. The CDR3 runs from the conserved cysteine through the conserved F or W.

length: 14; J: TRBJ2-1; V: TRBV2; CDR3: CASSVVGPYNEQFF
length: 12; J: TRBJ1-5; V: TRBV28; CDR3: CASTYSNQPQHF
length: 14; J: TRBJ2-3; V: TRBV27; CDR3: CASSFLAGTDTQYF
length: 16; J: TRBJ2-5; V: TRBV15; CDR3: CATSRDPASVQETQYF
length: 14; J: TRBJ1-2; V: TRBV30; CDR3: CAWSGPSTNYGYTF
length: 15; J: TRBJ1-3; V: TRBV19; CDR3: CASSNPGQGSNTIYF
length: 15; J: TRBJ2-3; V: TRBV5-6; CDR3: CASSGLTGSTDTQYF
length: 11; J: TRBJ2-1; V: TRBV2; CDR3: CASSEADEQFF
length: 16; J: TRBJ2-3; V: TRBV7-2; CDR3: CASSLMGTISTDTQYF
length: 15; J: TRBJ2-3; V: TRBV6-6; CDR3: CASSLLAGDTDTQYF
length: 16; J: TRBJ2-2; V: TRBV12-5; CDR3: CASGLAGGSGTGELFF
length: 12; J: TRBJ1-2; V: TRBV2; CDR3: CASSPRRDGYTF
length: 14; J: TRBJ2-5; V: TRBV2; CDR3: CASTLGTTQETQYF
length: 14; J: TRBJ1-1; V: TRBV13; CDR3: CASSLDRVGTEAFF
length: 16; J: TRBJ2-2; V: TRBV10-3; CDR3: CAISMTSGQEAGELFF
length: 13; J: TRBJ1-5; V: TRBV19; CDR3: CASTWGLNQPQHF
length: 15; J: TRBJ2-7; V: TRBV5-1; CDR3: CASSLEGLAAYEQYF
length: 17; J: TRBJ2-3; V: TRBV4-3; CDR3: CASSQGSQLAGTDTQYF
length: 14; J: TRBJ1-5; V: TRBV10-3; CDR3: CAISMAEGNQPQHF
length: 11; J: TRBJ2-7; V: TRBV29-1; CDR3: CSVGDRAGQYF
length: 17; J: TRBJ1-4; V: TRBV18; CDR3: CASSRLLQATDDEKLFF
length: 16; J: TRBJ2-7; V: TRBV5-1; CDR3: CASSVTVASITYEQYF
length: 17; J: TRBJ1-4; V: TRBV28; CDR3: CASSYGRWGSTNEKLFF